The following is a T cell receptor (beta chain) sequence with its context. V was cut by 2 bases and J by 4 bases, with 3 bases left in between. The CDR3 runs to 12 residues. The germline V gene encodes CDR1 MDHEN and CDR2 SYDVKM. The data were obtained in a study of T cells in localized non-small cell lung cancer. Produced via immunoSEQ multiplex PCR; TCRdb's table is partial and in-frame only. This table has about 37,000 clones, around 90% appearing once. The sample consisted of peripheral blood mononuclear cells, taken before any cancer treatment. This clonotype originated in a female donor aged 60 or older with stage II lung adenocarcinoma. This chain joins TRBV28 and TRBJ1-5; D gene unclear. The CDR3, as DNA: TGTGCCAGCAGTTTAGGAAATCAGCCCCAGCATTTT. Amino acid sequence: CASSLGNQPQHF.